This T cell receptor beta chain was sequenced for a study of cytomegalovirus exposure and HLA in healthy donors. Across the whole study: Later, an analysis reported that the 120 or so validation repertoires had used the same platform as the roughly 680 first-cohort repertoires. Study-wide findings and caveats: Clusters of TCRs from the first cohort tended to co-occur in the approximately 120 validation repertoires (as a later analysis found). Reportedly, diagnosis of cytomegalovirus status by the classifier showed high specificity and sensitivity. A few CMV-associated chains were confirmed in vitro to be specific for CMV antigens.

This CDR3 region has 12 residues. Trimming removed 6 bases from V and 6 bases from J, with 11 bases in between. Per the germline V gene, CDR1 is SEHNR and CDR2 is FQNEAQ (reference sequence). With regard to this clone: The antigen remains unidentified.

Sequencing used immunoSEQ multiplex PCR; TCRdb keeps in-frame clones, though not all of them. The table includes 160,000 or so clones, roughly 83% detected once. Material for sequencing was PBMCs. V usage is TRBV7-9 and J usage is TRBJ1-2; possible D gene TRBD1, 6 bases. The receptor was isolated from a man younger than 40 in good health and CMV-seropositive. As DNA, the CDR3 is TGTGCCAGCAGTGGTCAGGGGAATGGCTACACCTTC. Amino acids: CASSGQGNGYTF.